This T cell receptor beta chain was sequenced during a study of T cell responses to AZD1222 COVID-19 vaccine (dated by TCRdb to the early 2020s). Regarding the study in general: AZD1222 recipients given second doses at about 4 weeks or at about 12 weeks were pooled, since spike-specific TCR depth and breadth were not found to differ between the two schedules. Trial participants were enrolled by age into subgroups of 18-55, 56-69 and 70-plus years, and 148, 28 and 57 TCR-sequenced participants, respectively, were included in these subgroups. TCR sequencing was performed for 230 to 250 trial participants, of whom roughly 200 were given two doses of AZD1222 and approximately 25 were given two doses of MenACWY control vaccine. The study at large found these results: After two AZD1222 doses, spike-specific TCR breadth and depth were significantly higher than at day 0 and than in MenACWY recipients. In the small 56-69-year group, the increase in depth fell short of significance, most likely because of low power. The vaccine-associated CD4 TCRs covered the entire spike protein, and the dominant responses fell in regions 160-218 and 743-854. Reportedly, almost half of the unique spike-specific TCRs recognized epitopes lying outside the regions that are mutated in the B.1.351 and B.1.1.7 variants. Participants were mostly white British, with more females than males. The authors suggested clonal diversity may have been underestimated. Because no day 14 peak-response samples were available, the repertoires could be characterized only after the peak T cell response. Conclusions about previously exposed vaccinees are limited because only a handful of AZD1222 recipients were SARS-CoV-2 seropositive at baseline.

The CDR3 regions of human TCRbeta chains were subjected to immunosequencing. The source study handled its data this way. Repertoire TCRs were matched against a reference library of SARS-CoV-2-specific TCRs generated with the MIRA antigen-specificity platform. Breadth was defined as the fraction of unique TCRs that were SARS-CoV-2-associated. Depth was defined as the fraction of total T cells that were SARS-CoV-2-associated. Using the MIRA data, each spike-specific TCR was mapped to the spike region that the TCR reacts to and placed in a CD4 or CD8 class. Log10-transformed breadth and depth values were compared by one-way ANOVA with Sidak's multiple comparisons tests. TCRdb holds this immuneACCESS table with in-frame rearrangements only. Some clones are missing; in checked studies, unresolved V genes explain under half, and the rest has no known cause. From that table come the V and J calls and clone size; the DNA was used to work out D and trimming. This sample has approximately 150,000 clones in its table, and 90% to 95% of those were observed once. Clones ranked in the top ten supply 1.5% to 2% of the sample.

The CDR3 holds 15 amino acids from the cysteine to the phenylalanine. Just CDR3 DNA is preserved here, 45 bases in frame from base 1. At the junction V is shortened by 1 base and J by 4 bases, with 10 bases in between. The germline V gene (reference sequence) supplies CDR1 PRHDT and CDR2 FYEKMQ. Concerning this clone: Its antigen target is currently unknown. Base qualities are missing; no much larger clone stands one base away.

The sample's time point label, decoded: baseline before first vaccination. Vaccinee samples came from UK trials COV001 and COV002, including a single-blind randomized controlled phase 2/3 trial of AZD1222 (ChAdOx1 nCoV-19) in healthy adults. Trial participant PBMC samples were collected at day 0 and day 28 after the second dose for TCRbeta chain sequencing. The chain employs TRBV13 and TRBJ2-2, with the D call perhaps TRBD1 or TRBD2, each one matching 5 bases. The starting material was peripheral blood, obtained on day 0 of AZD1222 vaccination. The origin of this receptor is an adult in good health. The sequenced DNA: TGTGCCAGCAGCTTAGTTGGGACGGGCACCGGGGAGCTGTTTTTT. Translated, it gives CASSLVGTGTGELFF.